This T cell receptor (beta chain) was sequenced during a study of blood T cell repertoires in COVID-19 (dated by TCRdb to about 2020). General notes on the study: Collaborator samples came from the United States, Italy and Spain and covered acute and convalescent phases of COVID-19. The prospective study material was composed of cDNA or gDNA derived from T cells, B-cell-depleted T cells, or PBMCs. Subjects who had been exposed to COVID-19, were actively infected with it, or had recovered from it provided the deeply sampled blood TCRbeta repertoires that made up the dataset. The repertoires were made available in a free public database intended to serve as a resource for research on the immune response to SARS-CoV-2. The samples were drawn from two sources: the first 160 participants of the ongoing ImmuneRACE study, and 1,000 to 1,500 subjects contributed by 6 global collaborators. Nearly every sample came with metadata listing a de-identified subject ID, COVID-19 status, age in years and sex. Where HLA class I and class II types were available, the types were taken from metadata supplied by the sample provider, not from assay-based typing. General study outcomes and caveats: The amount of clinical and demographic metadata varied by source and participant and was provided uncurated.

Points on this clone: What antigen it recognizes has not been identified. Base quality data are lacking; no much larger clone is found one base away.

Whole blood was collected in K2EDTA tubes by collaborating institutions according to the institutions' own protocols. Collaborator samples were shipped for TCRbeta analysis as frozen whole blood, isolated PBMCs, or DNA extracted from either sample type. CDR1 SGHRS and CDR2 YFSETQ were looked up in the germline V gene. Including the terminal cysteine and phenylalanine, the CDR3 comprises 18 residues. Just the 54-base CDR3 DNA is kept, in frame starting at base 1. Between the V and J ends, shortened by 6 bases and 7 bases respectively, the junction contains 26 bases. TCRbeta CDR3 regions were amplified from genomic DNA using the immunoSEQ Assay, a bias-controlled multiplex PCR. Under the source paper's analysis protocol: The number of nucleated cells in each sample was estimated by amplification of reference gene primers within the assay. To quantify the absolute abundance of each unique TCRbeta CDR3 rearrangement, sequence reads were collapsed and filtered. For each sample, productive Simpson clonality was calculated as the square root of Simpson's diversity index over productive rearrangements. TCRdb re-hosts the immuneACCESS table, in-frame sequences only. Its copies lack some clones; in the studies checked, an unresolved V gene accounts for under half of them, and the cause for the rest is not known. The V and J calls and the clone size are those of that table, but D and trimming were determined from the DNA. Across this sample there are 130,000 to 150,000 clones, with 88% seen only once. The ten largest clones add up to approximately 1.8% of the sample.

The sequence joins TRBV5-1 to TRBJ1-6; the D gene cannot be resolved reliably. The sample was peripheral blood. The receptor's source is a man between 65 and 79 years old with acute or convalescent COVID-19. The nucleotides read TGCGCCAGCAACCATATTAGTCCAGCCCCCGGCGGGAATTCACCCCTCCACTTT. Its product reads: CASNHISPAPGGNSPLHF.